One and the same sample provided the 23 T cell receptor beta chains below, sequenced in a study of cytomegalovirus exposure and HLA in healthy donors (dated by TCRdb to 2016 to 2017). The library was prepared using the immunoSEQ multiplex PCR assay. The multiplex PCR relied on a mix of 60 forward primers for TCR Vbeta segments and 13 reverse primers for TCR Jbeta segments. Not all clones reach the TCRdb copy of this immuneACCESS table, which keeps in-frame sequences only. Checked studies attribute under half of the gap to unresolved V genes and leave the rest unexplained. Counted in this sample were 100,000 or so clones; under 85% of them appeared once. The ten largest clones take up 3.5% to 5% of the sample. The sample was PBMCs. The receptors stem from a man aged 35 to 55 in good health and CMV-seronegative.

V usage is TRBV11-3 and J usage is TRBJ2-1; TRBD2 agrees at 8 bases. V lost 0 bases, J lost 9 bases, and 13 bases stayed unmatched. The CDR3 loop spans 17 amino acids. Looked up from germline, CDR1 is SGHNT and CDR2 is YENEEA. The CDR3 spells CASSLEREAGVPREQFF. DNA of the CDR3: TGTGCCAGCAGCTTAGAACGGGAAGCGGGGGTCCCCCGTGAGCAGTTCTTC.

This clone showed up just a few times. This rearrangement joins TRBV5-1 to TRBJ1-1; TRBD1 matches 8 bases. V dropped 1 base and J dropped 3; count of bases not matched to a gene: 2. The CDR3 consists of 14 residues. Per the germline V gene, CDR1 is SGHRS and CDR2 is YFSETQ. The CDR3 DNA reads TGCGCCAGCAGCTTGACAGGGGGAGACACTGAAGCTTTCTTT. It yields the protein CASSLTGGDTEAFF.

The V and J genes are TRBV7-9 and TRBJ1-2, with 9 bases that match TRBD1. With V trimmed by 1 base and J by 5 bases, 8 bases remained unmatched. The CDR3 loop spans 16 amino acids. CDR1 SEHNR and CDR2 FQNEAQ come from the germline V gene (reference sequence). CDR3 nucleotides: TGTGCCAGCAGCTTAGGCGGGACAGGGTCCGTATATGGCTACACCTTC. It specifies CASSLGGTGSVYGYTF.

The J gene is TRBJ1-5, the V gene TRBV19; D not resolved. CDR1 LNHDA and CDR2 SQIVND come from the germline V gene (reference sequence). Between the trimmed V and J ends, which lost 3 bases and 4 bases, there was a span of 13 bases. This CDR3 has 15 residues. The DNA for the CDR3 is TGTGCCAGTAGTATTAGTCCGGCGGGGAATCAGCCCCAGCATTTT. Amino acids: CASSISPAGNQPQHF.

The genes are TRBV6-1 and TRBJ2-2; TRBD1 matches 7 bases. The ends lost 8 bases at V and 6 bases at J; junction bases unmatched: 9. The CDR3 consists of 14 residues. The V gene's germline CDR1 is MNHNS and CDR2 SASEGT. The CDR3 bases are TGTGCCAGCTCCGGGACAGCCATACCCGGGGAGCTGTTTTTT. Translation gives CASSGTAIPGELFF.

There are a few counts of this clone. V usage is TRBV20-1 and J usage is TRBJ2-7; D perhaps matches TRBD2 (6 bases). The CDR3 is 11 amino acids. Germline-derived CDR1 and CDR2 are DFQATT and SNEGSKA (reference sequence). V gave up 1 base and J gave up 6 bases, with 7 bases separating them. The CDR3 DNA reads as TGCAGTGCTAGAGGGAGGGTCGAGCAGTACGTC. Its translation: CSARGRVEQYV.

This chain connects TRBV18 to TRBJ1-4, with 8 bases fitting TRBD1. V lost 4 bases to trimming and J lost 8 bases; unmatched junction nucleotides: 3. This CDR3 region has 13 residues. Germline loops: CDR1 KGHSH, CDR2 LQKENI. In DNA form, the CDR3 reads TGTGCCAGCTCACGGGGGACAGGCGAAAAACTGTTTTTT. As protein: CASSRGTGEKLFF.

The chain uses TRBV9 and TRBJ2-3; 13 nucleotides agree with TRBD2. Germline CDR1 SGDLS, CDR2 YYNGEE. The CDR3 is made up of 17 amino acids. Trimming removed 1 base from V and 3 bases from J; junction bases left unmatched: 5. The chain's CDR3 is CASSVTSGGAGTDTQYF. The CDR3 DNA reads TGTGCCAGCAGCGTAACTAGCGGGGGGGCCGGGACAGATACGCAGTATTTT.

This clone was seen a handful of times. The chain's CDR3 is CASSAYRGIDTEAFF. The DNA of the CDR3 is TGTGCCAGCAGCGCCTACAGGGGGATTGACACTGAAGCTTTCTTT. The chain recombines TRBV5-8 with TRBJ1-1; 8 nucleotides line up with TRBD1. This CDR3 comprises 15 residues. Germline V gene data show CDR1 as SGHTS and CDR2 as YDEGEE. The J segment lost 3 bases and the V segment lost 4 bases, leaving 8 bases of the junction unmatched. Variable domain in full (rest from reference TRBV5-8 and TRBJ1-1): EAGVTQSPTHLIKTRGQQATLRCSPISGHTSVYWYQQALGLGLQFLLWYDEGEERNRGNFPPRFSGRQFPNYSSELNVNALELEDSALYLCASSAYRGIDTEAFFGQGTRLTVV.

This clone occurred a few times. The rearrangement uses TRBV27 and TRBJ1-6; TRBD1 aligns across 7 bases. The J segment lost 3 bases and the V segment lost 3 bases, leaving 2 bases of the junction unmatched. This CDR3 contains 15 residues. Germline CDR1 is MNHEY and CDR2 is SMNVEV (reference sequence). The CDR3 here is CASSFGTDYNSPLHF. CDR3 nucleotide sequence: TGTGCCAGCAGTTTCGGGACAGACTATAATTCACCCCTCCACTTT.

The CDR3 coding sequence is TGCGCCAGCAGTGAGTCAGGGAGCGAAGATACGCAGTATTTT. Translating it yields CASSESGSEDTQYF. The gene calls are TRBV10-2 and TRBJ2-3; a weak D match, TRBD2 (5 bases). The CDR3 covers 14 residues. V dropped 0 bases and J dropped 5 bases, with 9 bases sitting between them. The germline V gene has CDR1 WSHSY and CDR2 SAAADI.

This chain links TRBV5-1 with TRBJ1-4; the D gene is possibly TRBD1 (5 bases). V was clipped by 0 bases and J by 8 bases, with 17 bases between them. In germline, CDR1 is SGHRS, CDR2 YFSETQ. This CDR3 comprises 16 residues. The CDR3 sequence: CASSLGDSILGEKLFF. DNA for the CDR3: TGCGCCAGCAGCTTGGGGGACTCCATATTAGGCGAAAAACTGTTTTTT. The full variable domain, rest sourced from reference TRBV5-1 and TRBJ1-4, is KAGVTQTPRYLIKTRGQQVTLSCSPISGHRSVSWYQQTPGQGLQFLFEYFSETQRNKGNFPGRFSGRQFSNSRSEMNVSTLELGDSALYLCASSLGDSILGEKLFFGSGTQLSVL.

V is TRBV19 and J is TRBJ1-2; 9 positions match TRBD1. CDR3 size: 14 residues. V gave up 5 bases and J gave up 6 bases; unmatched junction bases: 7. Germline loops: CDR1 LNHDA, CDR2 SQIVND (reference sequence). Here the CDR3 reads CASSAGDRVHGYTF. The CDR3 DNA is TGTGCCAGTAGTGCCGGGGACAGGGTGCATGGCTACACCTTC.

The chain recombines TRBV6-1 with TRBJ1-1, with 9 bases matching TRBD1. The CDR3 length is 14 residues. Per the germline V gene, CDR1 is MNHNS and CDR2 is SASEGT. Trimming took 5 bases from V and 3 from J; bases not matched to a gene: 4. The CDR3 DNA follows: TGTGCCAGCAGTAGGGACAGGGCGGACACTGAAGCTTTCTTT. Its translation: CASSRDRADTEAFF.

The CDR3, as DNA: TGTGCCAGCAGTTACTCGATGAGTGCAGGGGATACGCAGTATTTT. The encoded protein is CASSYSMSAGDTQYF. This chain connects TRBV6-5 to TRBJ2-3; TRBD1 is a possible D gene (5 bases). V was clipped by 0 bases and J by 6 bases, with 13 bases between them. This CDR3 has 15 residues. CDR1 and CDR2 (germline): MNHEY, SVGAGI.

The rearrangement uses TRBV28 and TRBJ1-2; the D gene is possibly TRBD1 (5 bases). The V gene lost 2 bases and the J gene lost 0 bases, with 16 bases spanning the gap. The germline V gene has CDR1 MDHEN and CDR2 SYDVKM. The CDR3 is made up of 17 amino acids. The DNA for the CDR3 is TGTGCCAGCAGTTTAGGACACGGAAGTTTAGCTAACTATGGCTACACCTTC. Translation gives CASSLGHGSLANYGYTF.

CDR3 nucleotides: TGTGCCAGCAGCTTTCACTATGAAGCTTTCTTT. Its translation is CASSFHYEAFF. This rearrangement joins TRBV7-9 to TRBJ1-1; D gene unclear. V gave up 3 bases and J gave up 7 bases, with 6 bases separating them. Germline loops: CDR1 SEHNR, CDR2 FQNEAQ (reference sequence). This CDR3 contains 11 residues. Full variable domain (missing parts from reference TRBV7-9 and TRBJ1-1): DTGVSQNPRHKITKRGQNVTFRCDPISEHNRLYWYRQTLGQGPEFLTYFQNEAQLEKSRLLSDRFSAERPKGSFSTLEIQRTEQGDSAMYLCASSFHYEAFFGQGTRLTVV.

This clone was detected only once. The chain joins TRBV7-9 to TRBJ1-2; 7 bases agree with TRBD1. The CDR3 contains 14 residues. CDR1 and CDR2 from the germline V gene are SEHNR and FQNEAQ (reference sequence). Trimming cost V 4 bases and J 5 bases; bases outside gene matches: 7. CDR3 residues: CASSSAGTEYGYTF. For the CDR3, the DNA is TGTGCCAGCAGCTCTGCCGGGACAGAATATGGCTACACCTTC.

The table lists this clone with a few counts. Distinct nucleotide sequences in the sample also encode this CDR3. The chain employs TRBV5-1 and TRBJ2-7, with a tentative D call TRBD2 (5 bases). Trimming cost V 1 base and J 0 bases, with 8 bases left between them. The CDR3 sequence is 14 residues long. Germline values: CDR1 SGHRS, CDR2 YFSETQ. DNA for the CDR3: TGCGCCAGCAGCTTGAGCGGCAGCTCCTACGAGCAGTACTTC. Protein: CASSLSGSSYEQYF.

V gene TRBV18 combines with J gene TRBJ2-5; TRBD1 might be the D (6 bases). CDR3 size: 15 residues. From germline, CDR1 is KGHSH and CDR2 LQKENI. V lost 2 bases to trimming and J lost 1 base, with 11 bases between them. This chain's CDR3 is CASSPSTGGQETQYF. The DNA for the CDR3 is TGTGCCAGCTCACCATCGACAGGCGGCCAAGAGACCCAGTACTTC.

This clone was seen only a few times. This chain uses TRBV6-5 with TRBJ2-2; TRBD1 agrees at 9 bases. With 4 bases clipped from V and 5 bases from J, the junction kept 5 bases outside the gene matches. Germline lookup yields CDR1 MNHEY and CDR2 SVGAGI. The CDR3 is 15 residues long. The CDR3 coding sequence is TGTGCCAGCAGTTGGACAGGGGAAGGGACCGGGGAGCTGTTTTTT. This gives the protein CASSWTGEGTGELFF.

V and J are TRBV30 and TRBJ1-1; D perhaps matches TRBD1 (6 bases). V lost 6 bases and J lost 5, with 13 bases in between. The CDR3 covers 12 residues. Germline V gene sequence: CDR1 GTSNPN, CDR2 SVGIG (reference sequence). CDR3 nucleotide sequence: TGTGCCTGTGCAGGGGAGTGGACTGAAGCTTTCTTT. Protein sequence: CACAGEWTEAFF.

J is TRBJ1-1 and V is TRBV6-5; 10 nucleotides agree with TRBD1. Unmatched junction bases numbered 6, after V lost 4 bases and J lost 4 bases. Germline V gene lookup returns CDR1 MNHEY and CDR2 SVGAGI. The CDR3 runs to 15 residues. The CDR3 loop reads CASSLGGQGSTEAFF. The DNA for the CDR3 is TGTGCCAGCAGTTTGGGGGGACAGGGGAGCACTGAAGCTTTCTTT.